This T cell receptor beta chain came from a study of human T cells and chemical hapten exposure. Background on the study: Upper-back patch tests with 0.01% DPC were read at 6 days. Mainly, slight library volume differences in the pool made TCR yields vary.

This clonotype was detected only a few times. Its antigen remains unknown. Germline-derived CDR1 and CDR2 are MDHEN and SYDVKM. Deletions cut 4 bases from V and 0 bases from J, with 10 bases between. The CDR3 consists of 14 residues. Original methodology: Per sample, the median was around 100,000 TCRs, with values from roughly 23,000 to 640,000. Using its own MiXCR run on the RACE reads, TCRdb lists one record per CDR3 protein. TCRdb, rather than the study authors, made the V and J calls. The data show 100,000 or so distinct CDR3 sequences, 9% to 9.5% seen once. Points from the study as a whole: As patch test score rose, PT1 expanded TCR counts tended to rise as well.

Time point in this sample: patch test 2, 6 weeks after DPC sensitization. Treatment of the sample: therapeutic diphenylcyclopropenone sensitization with weekly scalp DPC. The input for sequencing was whole blood, taken in connection with sensitization to the hapten diphenylcyclopropenone (DPC). The clonotype originates from a woman in her thirties or forties with alopecia areata. Some clones in this sample may be carry-over from other donors' samples. J is TRBJ2-7 and V is TRBV28, with D perhaps given as TRBD1 or TRBD2 (5 bases each). The CDR3 protein is CASSSGASSYEQYF. CDR3 coding DNA: TGTGCCAGCAGTTCCGGGGCAAGCTCCTACGAGCAGTACTTC.